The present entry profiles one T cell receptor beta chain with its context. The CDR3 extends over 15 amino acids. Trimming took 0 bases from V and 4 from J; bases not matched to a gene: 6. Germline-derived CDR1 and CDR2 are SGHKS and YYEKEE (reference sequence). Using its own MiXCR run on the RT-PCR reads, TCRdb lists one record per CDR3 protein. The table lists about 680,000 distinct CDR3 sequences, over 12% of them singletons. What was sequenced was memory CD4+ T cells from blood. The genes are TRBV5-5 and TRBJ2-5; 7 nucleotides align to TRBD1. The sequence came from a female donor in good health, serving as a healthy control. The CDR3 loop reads CASSLAGRGTETQYF. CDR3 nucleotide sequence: TGTGCCAGCAGCTTGGCCGGCAGGGGGACAGAGACCCAGTACTTC. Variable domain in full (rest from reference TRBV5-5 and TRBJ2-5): DAGVTQSPTHLIKTRGQQVTLRCSPISGHKSVSWYQQVLGQGPQFIFQYYEKEERGRGNFPDRFSARQFPNYSSELNVNALLLGDSALYLCASSLAGRGTETQYFGPGTRLLVL.